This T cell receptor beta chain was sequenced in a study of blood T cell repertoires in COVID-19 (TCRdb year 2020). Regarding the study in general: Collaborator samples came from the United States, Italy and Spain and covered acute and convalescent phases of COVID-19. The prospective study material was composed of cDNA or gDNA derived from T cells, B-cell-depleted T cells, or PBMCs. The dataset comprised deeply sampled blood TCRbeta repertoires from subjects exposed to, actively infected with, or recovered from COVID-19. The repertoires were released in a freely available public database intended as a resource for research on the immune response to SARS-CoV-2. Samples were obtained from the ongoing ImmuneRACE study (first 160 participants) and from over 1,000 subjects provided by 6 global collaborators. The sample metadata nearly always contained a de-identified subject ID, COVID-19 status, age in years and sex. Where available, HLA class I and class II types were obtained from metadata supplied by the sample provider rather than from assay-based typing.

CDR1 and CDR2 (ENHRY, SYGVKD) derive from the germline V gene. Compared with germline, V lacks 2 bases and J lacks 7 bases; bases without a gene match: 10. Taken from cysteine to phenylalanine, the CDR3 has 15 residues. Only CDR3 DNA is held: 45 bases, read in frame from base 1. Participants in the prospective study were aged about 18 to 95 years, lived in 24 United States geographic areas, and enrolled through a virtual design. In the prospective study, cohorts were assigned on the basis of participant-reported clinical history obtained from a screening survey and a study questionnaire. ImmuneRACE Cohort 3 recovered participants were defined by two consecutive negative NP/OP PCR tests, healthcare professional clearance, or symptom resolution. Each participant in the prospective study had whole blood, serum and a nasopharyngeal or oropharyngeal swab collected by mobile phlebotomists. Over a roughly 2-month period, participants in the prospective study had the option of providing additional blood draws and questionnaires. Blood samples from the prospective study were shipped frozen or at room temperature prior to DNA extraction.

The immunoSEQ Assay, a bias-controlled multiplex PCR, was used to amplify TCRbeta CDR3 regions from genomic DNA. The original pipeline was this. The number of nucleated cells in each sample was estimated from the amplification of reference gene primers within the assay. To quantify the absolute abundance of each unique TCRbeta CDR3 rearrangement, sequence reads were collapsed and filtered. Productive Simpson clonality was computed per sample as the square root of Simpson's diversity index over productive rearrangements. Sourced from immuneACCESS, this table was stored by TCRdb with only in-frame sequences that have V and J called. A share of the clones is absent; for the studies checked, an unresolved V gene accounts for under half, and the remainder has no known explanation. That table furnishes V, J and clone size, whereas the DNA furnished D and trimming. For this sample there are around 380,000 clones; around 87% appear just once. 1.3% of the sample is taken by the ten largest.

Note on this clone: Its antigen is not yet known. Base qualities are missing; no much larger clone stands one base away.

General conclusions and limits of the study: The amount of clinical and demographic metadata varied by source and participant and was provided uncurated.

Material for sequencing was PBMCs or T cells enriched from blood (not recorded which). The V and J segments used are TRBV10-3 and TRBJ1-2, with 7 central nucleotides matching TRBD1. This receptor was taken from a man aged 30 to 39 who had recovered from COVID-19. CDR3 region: CAISEVKGAGTGYTF. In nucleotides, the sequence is TGTGCCATCAGTGAGGTTAAGGGGGCGGGAACTGGCTACACCTTC.